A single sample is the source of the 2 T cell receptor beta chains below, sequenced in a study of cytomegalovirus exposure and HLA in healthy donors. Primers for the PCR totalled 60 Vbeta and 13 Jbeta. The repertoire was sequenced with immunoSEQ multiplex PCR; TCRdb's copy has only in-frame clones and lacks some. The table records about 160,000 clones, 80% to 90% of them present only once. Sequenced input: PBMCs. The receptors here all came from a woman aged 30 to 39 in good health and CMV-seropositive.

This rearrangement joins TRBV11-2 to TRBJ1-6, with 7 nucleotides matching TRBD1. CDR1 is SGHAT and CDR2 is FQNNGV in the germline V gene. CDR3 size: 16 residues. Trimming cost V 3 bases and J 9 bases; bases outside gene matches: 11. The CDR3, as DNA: TGTGCCAGCAGCTTCCCCCCCACCAGGGGGAGTTCACCCCTCCACTTT. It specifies CASSFPPTRGSSPLHF.

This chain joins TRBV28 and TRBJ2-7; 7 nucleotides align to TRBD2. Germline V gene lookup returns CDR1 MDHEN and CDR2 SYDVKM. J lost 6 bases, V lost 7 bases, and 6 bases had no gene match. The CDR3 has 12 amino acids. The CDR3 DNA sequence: TGTGCCAGCACCTGGGGGGGTCGCGAGCAGTACTTC. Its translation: CASTWGGREQYF.